Presented here are 20 T cell receptor beta chains from one specimen sequenced in a study of T cell repertoires in cytomegalovirus infection (dated by TCRdb to the late 2010s). Taken with the paper, the label for treatment or condition translates to: in vitro stimulation with specific CMV peptide epitopes to enrich CMV-specific T cells. No antigens are known for them. Sequenced on an Illumina HiSeq 1500. The raw public data were reprocessed by TCRdb itself: fastp quality trimming at Q25, MiXCR clonotype calling, in-frame beta chains only. For every CDR3 protein sequence, its rows merge into one entry that carries the most common genes and DNA. In this sample the table shows 800,000 to 950,000 distinct CDR3 sequences, approximately 32% of which occur a single time. The ten largest clonotypes hold 12% of the sample. Sample: cultured CD8+ T cells from PBMCs, taken from culture after CMV antigen stimulation. The receptors were gathered from a human donor in good health (CMV status not recorded). Some clones in this sample may be carry-over from other donors' samples.

The rearrangement joins TRBV4-1 to TRBJ2-7, with 7 nucleotides matching TRBD1. Trimming took 0 bases from V and 2 from J; bases not matched to a gene: 7. The CDR3 is made up of 16 amino acids. Germline V gene lookup returns CDR1 MGHRA and CDR2 YSYEKL. DNA for the CDR3: TGCGCCAGCAGCCAAGATCTATGGGACAGTGCCTACGAGCAGTACTTC. Translated: CASSQDLWDSAYEQYF.

A few counts support this clonotype. This chain uses TRBV7-8 with TRBJ1-2; D not certain. The CDR3 has 14 residues. Germline V CDR1 and CDR2: SGHVS, FQNEAQ. The ends were cut back, 5 bases at V and 5 bases at J, with 15 bases in the middle. Here the CDR3 DNA reads TGTGCCAGCAGCCCCTTGCGGGCGAATTATGGCTACACCTTC. The encoded protein is CASSPLRANYGYTF.

The chain joins TRBV27 to TRBJ1-1, with a tentative D call TRBD1 (6 bases). Trimming stripped 3 bases from V and 12 bases from J, with 17 bases between. Germline V gives CDR1 MNHEY, CDR2 SMNVEV (reference sequence). This CDR3 has 13 amino acids. The CDR3 loop is CASSFTGSVVTFF. The CDR3 DNA sequence: TGTGCCAGCAGTTTTACAGGGTCGGTCGTGACTTTCTTT.

This clonotype was counted only a few times. The genes are TRBV7-9 and TRBJ2-5, with 8 bases lining up with TRBD2. The CDR3 extends over 13 amino acids. CDR1 is SEHNR and CDR2 is FQNEAQ in the germline V gene (reference sequence). With V trimmed by 9 bases and J by 0 bases, 3 bases remained unmatched. The CDR3 DNA sequence: TGTGCCAGTGGACTAGCCCACCAAGAGACCCAGTACTTC. It codes for CASGLAHQETQYF.

This clonotype showed up just a few times. The J gene is TRBJ2-1, the V gene TRBV6-5; D is perhaps TRBD1 (5 bases). V was cut by 4 bases and J by 5 bases, with 12 bases left in between. The germline gives CDR1 MNHEY, CDR2 SVGAGI. The CDR3 runs 14 residues. DNA of the CDR3: TGTGCCAGCAGTTTCCAGGGTGCCCACAATGAGCAGTTCTTC. It is translated as CASSFQGAHNEQFF.

This clonotype has a handful of counts. V gene TRBV25-1 combines with J gene TRBJ2-5; D not certain. Germline V gene data show CDR1 as MGHDK and CDR2 as SYGVNS. Trimming pared 6 bases from V and 1 base from J, leaving 15 bases between. CDR3 length: 15 residues. The CDR3: CASSALPGPQETQYF. The CDR3 DNA is TGTGCCAGCAGCGCCCTCCCGGGCCCCCAAGAGACCCAGTACTTC. Combining the CDR3 with reference TRBV25-1 and TRBJ2-5 gives the whole variable domain EADIYQTPRYLVIGTGKKITLECSQTMGHDKMYWYQQDPGMELHLIHYSYGVNSTEKGDLSSESTVSRIRTEHFPLTLESARPSHTSQYLCASSALPGPQETQYFGPGTRLLVL.

The chain has TRBV7-2 and TRBJ2-2; TRBD2 aligns across 11 bases. The CDR3 is made up of 18 amino acids. The ends lost 2 bases at V and 3 bases at J; junction bases unmatched: 8. Germline CDR1 and CDR2: SGHTA and FQGNSA. CDR3 nucleotide sequence: TGTGCCAGCAGCTTACTAGCGGGGGGCCTACCGGACACCGGGGAGCTGTTTTTT. This translates into CASSLLAGGLPDTGELFF.

The chain is built from TRBV7-9 and TRBJ2-2; no clear D gene. V lost 8 bases to trimming and J lost 5 bases, with 6 bases between them. This CDR3 is built from 11 residues. CDR1 is SEHNR, CDR2 FQNEAQ, per germline (reference sequence). The CDR3 region has the DNA TGTGCCAGCCACACGACCGGGGAGCTGTTTTTT. The encoded protein is CASHTTGELFF.

This clonotype appeared many times. The gene calls are TRBV7-6 and TRBJ1-2; perhaps TRBD1 as D (6 bases). Germline lookup yields CDR1 SGHVS and CDR2 FNYEAQ. This CDR3 is built from 12 residues. Trimming took off 4 bases at V and 7 bases at J, with 10 bases between the two ends. The chain's CDR3 is CASSSTGSGYTF. The CDR3 DNA is TGTGCCAGCAGCTCGACAGGTTCTGGCTACACCTTC.

V is TRBV6-6 and J is TRBJ2-7, with no clear D. V was cut by 6 bases and J by 2 bases, with 11 bases left in between. Germline V gene data show CDR1 as MNHNY and CDR2 as SVGAGI (reference sequence). The CDR3 length is 13 residues. The CDR3 sequence: CASRTDNPYEQYF. The CDR3 DNA is TGTGCCAGCAGAACCGACAATCCCTACGAGCAGTACTTC.

This clonotype was seen ten or more times. V gene TRBV7-2 combines with J gene TRBJ2-3, with D perhaps matching TRBD2 (6 bases). The V gene lost 1 base and the J gene lost 0 bases, with 8 bases spanning the gap. The germline V gene encodes CDR1 SGHTA and CDR2 FQGNSA. This CDR3 contains 15 residues. The CDR3 sequence: CASSLVDYSTDTQYF. CDR3 DNA sequence: TGTGCCAGCAGCTTAGTGGACTACAGCACAGATACGCAGTATTTT.

This clonotype turned up a few times. The chain has TRBV27 and TRBJ2-7; D might be TRBD1 or TRBD2, each matching 5 bases. Germline CDR1 reads MNHEY; CDR2 reads SMNVEV (reference sequence). The CDR3 has 15 residues. Trimming stripped 5 bases from V and 1 base from J, with 15 bases between. The CDR3 loop is CASSLGTEKSYEQYF. CDR3 coding DNA: TGTGCCAGCAGTCTAGGGACGGAAAAATCCTACGAGCAGTACTTC.

This clonotype was seen a few times. The V gene is TRBV7-6, the J gene TRBJ1-1, with TRBD1 as a possible D gene (6 bases). The ends were cut back, 4 bases at V and 5 bases at J, with 17 bases in the middle. CDR3 size: 15 residues. Germline V gene data show CDR1 as SGHVS and CDR2 as FNYEAQ. The chain's CDR3 is CASSYQAGEGTEAFF. CDR3 nucleotide sequence: TGTGCCAGCAGCTACCAGGCAGGGGAGGGAACTGAAGCTTTCTTT.

The rearrangement uses TRBV7-9 and TRBJ2-4; D is uncertain. Per the germline V gene, CDR1 is SEHNR and CDR2 is FQNEAQ (reference sequence). There are 14 residues in the CDR3. V lost 1 base and J lost 5, with 9 bases in between. The CDR3 here is CASSLGVSQNIQYF. The CDR3 DNA is TGTGCCAGCAGCTTAGGCGTTAGCCAAAACATTCAGTACTTC.

This clonotype has a handful of counts. The V call is TRBV7-9, the J call TRBJ1-1, with 7 bases identical to TRBD1. CDR1 and CDR2 from the germline V gene are SEHNR and FQNEAQ (reference sequence). With V trimmed by 8 bases and J by 1 base, 7 bases remained unmatched. This CDR3 has 14 amino acids. The CDR3 DNA reads TGTGCCAGCCGGGCGGAGGGGGCGAACACTGAAGCTTTCTTT. Its protein product is CASRAEGANTEAFF. Together with reference TRBV7-9 and TRBJ1-1, the CDR3 gives the full variable domain: DTGVSQNPRHKITKRGQNVTFRCDPISEHNRLYWYRQTLGQGPEFLTYFQNEAQLEKSRLLSDRFSAERPKGSFSTLEIQRTEQGDSAMYLCASRAEGANTEAFFGQGTRLTVV.

The chain is built from TRBV10-3 and TRBJ2-5, with 10 positions matching TRBD2. CDR1 is ENHRY and CDR2 is SYGVKD in the germline V gene. The V and J ends lost 2 bases and 5 bases, in that order; junction bases with no gene match: 2. The length of the CDR3 is 14 residues. The CDR3 sequence is CAISEPSGGETQYF. The CDR3 DNA reads TGTGCCATCAGTGAGCCTAGCGGGGGTGAGACCCAGTACTTC.

This clonotype was picked up many times. This chain connects TRBV7-9 to TRBJ2-7; 10 bases line up with TRBD1. With V trimmed by 3 bases and J by 1 base, 6 bases remained unmatched. Per the germline V gene, CDR1 is SEHNR and CDR2 is FQNEAQ (reference sequence). CDR3 length: 16 residues. The CDR3 sequence is CASSLGTGDASYEQYV. The CDR3 nucleotides are TGTGCCAGCAGCTTGGGGACAGGGGACGCATCCTACGAGCAGTACGTC.

The chain couples TRBV7-6 to TRBJ2-2, with 8 bases lining up with TRBD2. Losses at the gene ends were 4 bases for V and 5 bases for J; bases not matched to a gene: 12. The CDR3 is 17 amino acids. Germline CDR1 reads SGHVS; CDR2 reads FNYEAQ. The CDR3, as DNA: TGTGCCAGCAGCTATAGAGGCCAGCGGGGGAATACCGGGGAGCTGTTTTTT. It is translated as CASSYRGQRGNTGELFF.

Only one count was recorded for this clonotype. A much more abundant neighbour one base away suggests this may be a read error. This chain connects TRBV7-4 to TRBJ2-3, with D tentatively TRBD1 (6 bases). The DNA end lines up better with TRBJ1-5; the J call may be wrong. The CDR3 consists of 16 residues. From germline, CDR1 is SGHVT and CDR2 SQSDAQ. The CDR3: CASSLDRRGLTDTQHF. In DNA form, the CDR3 reads TGTGCCAGCAGCTTAGATAGGCGGGGGCTCACTGATACGCAGCATTTT.

In this sample, this clonotype turned up a few times. The rearrangement joins TRBV15 to TRBJ2-7; D is perhaps TRBD1 or TRBD2 (5 bases each). In germline, CDR1 is LNHNV, CDR2 YYDKDF (reference sequence). With 9 bases removed from V and 4 bases from J, the gap between germline ends came to 10 bases. The CDR3 sequence is 11 residues long. CDR3 protein: CATRDRYEQYF. DNA for the CDR3: TGTGCCACTAGGGACCGATACGAGCAGTACTTC.